The subject of this entry is one T cell receptor (beta chain). The sample holds a few counts of this clone. The target of this receptor is not known. The input lacks base qualities; no much larger clone sits a single base away. Other nucleotide sequences from this sample produce the same CDR3. This specimen comes from a study of beta chain features in type 1 diabetes listed by TCRdb under 2018. In terms of the full investigation: No differences in mean age, gender distribution, total cell number or subset yield were found between patients and healthy donors. Naive and central memory subsets were obtained from all 28 donors, but regulatory and stem cell-like memory subsets were isolated from only 8 patients and roughly 8 healthy donors. A total of roughly 100 million sorted cells were examined across all samples, and a strong correlation was observed between cell number per subset and RNA yield. In the study, TCRB repertoires of sorted circulating CD4+ T cell subsets from recently diagnosed type 1 diabetes patients were compared with those of matched healthy donors.

The CDR3 numbers 14 residues from cysteine through phenylalanine. Of the read, only the CDR3 DNA is kept; its 42 bases are in frame from base 1. From V the trimming removes 4 bases and from J it removes 8 bases, while the gene matches leave 6 bases of the junction unaccounted for. From a lookup of the germline V gene, CDR1 and CDR2 are SGHRS and YFSETQ. Here is what the overall study found, with its caveats: Only small numbers of individuals were included in the HLA sub-analyses, which left unresolved whether HLA type had any influence on TCRB rearrangement. Fewer insertions and more nucleotide deletions at VDJ recombination sites were observed in patients with type 1 diabetes, implying thymic rearrangement abnormalities. PCR might favor shorter templates, but patient and control samples were amplified and corrected together, so any skew would affect both groups equally. Sequencing cDNA rather than genomic DNA could over-represent highly expressing activated cells, although activation and CD3 levels did not differ between groups. A moderate but significant shortening of TCRB CDR3 length was observed in type 1 diabetes patients in all four CD4+ subsets. Naive, central memory and regulatory TCRB repertoires appeared to be more alike among patients than among healthy donors.

The entire amount of isolated RNA was reverse transcribed using the High Capacity cDNA Reverse Transcription Kit, so the sequenced TCRB transcripts were expressed ones. Deep immunoSEQ sequencing was performed on naive, central memory and regulatory T cell samples, with an average of roughly 3.6 million total reads per sample. Sorted cells were lysed in RLT buffer, and RNA was extracted using DNase-treated RNeasy Micro or Mini kits according to cell number. To prevent cross-contamination, every cell subset was processed on its own, while patient and healthy donor samples were processed together. Using the immunoSEQ multiplex PCR, TCRB sequences were amplified from cDNA into 87-bp fragments spanning the CDR3 region. Sequencing of the amplicons was done on the Illumina HiSeq platform. From the authors' description of their analysis: Synthetic template baselines were used to correct PCR bias computationally, reads within Hamming distance 2 were collapsed together, and singletons that could not be merged were discarded. Reads were aligned against IMGT to assign V, D and J genes, CDR3 length and insertions or deletions at six rearrangement sites. Clonotype counts were normalized to sorted cell number within each subset before computing true diversity and Gini coefficients with the tcR R package. The overlap coefficient, calculated on TCRB nucleotide sequences, was used to measure repertoire sharing. As a proxy for the pre-selection repertoire, out-of-frame TCRB sequences from naive cells were analyzed. Drawn from immuneACCESS, this table holds only the in-frame rearrangements with V and J called that TCRdb kept. Clones are partly lost; checked studies trace under half to an unresolved V gene and leave the rest unexplained. The DNA gave D and trimming, while V, J and clone size come from that table. Present in this sample are 350,000 or so clones, less than 20% of which were seen just once. The top ten hold around 0.045% of the sample.

Each donor gave one peripheral blood draw, averaging approximately 120 mL, which was collected into heparinised tubes. Using a panel that included CD45RO, CCR7, CD25, CD127, CD95 and CD27, naive, central memory, regulatory and stem cell-like memory CD4+ T cells were sorted on a BD FACSAria II. A purity above 95% was achieved for all sorted populations. PBMCs were separated immediately by Lymphoprep density gradient centrifugation and were stained directly, without being cultured. So that batch effects would be minimized, each experiment stained and sorted samples in pairs, pairing one healthy donor with one patient.

The clonotype originates from a woman between 18 and 29 years old in good health. The chain uses TRBV5-1 and TRBJ1-4, with TRBD1 identical over 9 junction bases. Sequencing used naive CD4+ T cells from blood. What this sample's cell subset or site label stands for: true naive CD4+ T cells. The CDR3 loop reads CASSLGQGGEKLFF. The nucleotides read TGCGCCAGCAGCCTGGGACAGGGCGGAGAAAAACTGTTTTTT.